The 30 T cell receptor beta chains given below trace back to one sample, sequenced in a study of shared T cell receptors in the human thymus. Only in-frame clones appear in the TCRdb table, and some are missing; sequencing was by immunoSEQ multiplex PCR. The data contain hundreds of thousands of clones, more than 75% of them singletons. These data were also filed under a second study, of human thymus T cells.

Input material: thymocytes. All receptors come from a boy under two years old with a congenital heart defect.

Here the CDR3 reads CASGLKGSTSSGSDTQYF. The CDR3 DNA reads TGTGCTAGTGGTCTTAAGGGTTCGACTAGCAGCGGTTCAGATACGCAGTATTTT. The chain employs TRBV12-5 and TRBJ2-3, with TRBD2 matching 7 bases. The CDR3 sequence is 18 residues long. Germline assignment: CDR1 LGHNT and CDR2 FRNRAP. After removal of 5 bases from V and 4 bases from J, the junction contained 18 bases not matched to a gene.

The genes are TRBV4-3 and TRBJ2-7, with TRBD1 identical over 7 bases. Germline assignment: CDR1 LGHNA and CDR2 YSLEER. After removal of 2 bases from V and 3 bases from J, the junction contained 7 bases not matched to a gene. This CDR3 contains 15 residues. CDR3 residues: CASSQSTGTDYEQYF. DNA for the CDR3: TGCGCCAGCAGCCAATCGACAGGGACGGACTACGAGCAGTACTTC.

The V call is TRBV29-1, the J call TRBJ2-3, with D hard to call. The CDR3 covers 10 residues. The V and J ends lost 6 bases and 10 bases respectively, with 11 bases between them. Germline V gene data show CDR1 as SQVTM and CDR2 as ANQGSEA. CDR3 sequence reads: CSVTDTAQYF. CDR3 DNA sequence: TGCAGCGTCACCGACACGGCGCAGTATTTT.

This CDR3 reads CASSDRQGGYEQYF. The CDR3 bases are TGTGCCAGCAGCGACAGACAGGGTGGTTACGAGCAGTACTTC. This chain joins TRBV7-2 and TRBJ2-7; 7 bases map to TRBD1. V dropped 5 bases and J dropped 4; count of bases not matched to a gene: 8. CDR3 length equals 14 residues. CDR1 is SGHTA and CDR2 is FQGNSA in the germline V gene.

This clone appeared a single time. The chain combines TRBV28 with TRBJ2-1; 11 nucleotides align to TRBD2. J was trimmed by 13 bases and V by 7 bases; bases with no gene match: 12. The CDR3 is made up of 14 amino acids. Germline V gives CDR1 MDHEN, CDR2 SYDVKM. CDR3 DNA sequence: TGTGCCAGCATCCCGCCCGGGACTAGCGGTCTACAGTTCTTC. It encodes CASIPPGTSGLQFF.

V is TRBV15 and J is TRBJ2-7; TRBD1 agrees at 7 bases. CDR1 and CDR2 (germline): LNHNV, YYDKDF (reference sequence). The CDR3 totals 14 residues. The ends lost 1 base at V and 5 bases at J; junction bases unmatched: 5. The CDR3 DNA follows: TGTGCCACCAGCAGAGCGACAGGGATCGACGAGCAGTACTTC. This codes for CATSRATGIDEQYF.

This rearrangement joins TRBV30 to TRBJ2-1; 16 nucleotides align to TRBD2. The CDR3 length is 17 residues. The germline V gene encodes CDR1 GTSNPN and CDR2 SVGIG (reference sequence). J lost 9 bases, V lost 5 bases, and 13 bases had no gene match. The CDR3 spells CAWRDPGLAGGPGEQFF. CDR3 nucleotide sequence: TGTGCCTGGCGGGACCCGGGACTAGCGGGAGGGCCGGGTGAGCAGTTCTTC.

The chain recombines TRBV2 with TRBJ2-5; 8 bases map to TRBD2. The CDR3 runs 16 residues. V shed 2 bases and J 2 bases; nucleotides not matched to a gene: 7. Germline V gene sequence: CDR1 SNHLY, CDR2 FYNNEI. This CDR3 is CASSELASGLQETQYF. The CDR3 region has the DNA TGTGCCAGCAGTGAACTGGCTAGCGGGTTACAAGAGACCCAGTACTTC.

The J gene is TRBJ1-2, the V gene TRBV21-1; TRBD1 is taken as the D call from the table, unchecked against the DNA. TRBV21-1 corresponds to a pseudogene. The length of the CDR3 is 16 residues. The CDR3, as DNA: TGTGCCAGCAGCAAAGTCGGGACAGGGGGAGACTATGGCTACACCTTC. Protein: CASSKVGTGGDYGYTF.

The table lists this clone with a count of one. The CDR3 DNA reads TGCGCCAGCAGCCAACGTGCCCCGGGACTTGATACCTACGAGCAGTACTTC. Translated, it gives CASSQRAPGLDTYEQYF. The V call is TRBV4-1, the J call TRBJ2-7, with a possible D match to TRBD2 (6 bases). The CDR3 extends over 17 amino acids. Deletions cut 2 bases from V and 2 bases from J, with 19 bases between. Germline V gene data show CDR1 as MGHRA and CDR2 as YSYEKL.

The chain carries TRBV20-1 and TRBJ1-2; D ambiguous. The CDR3 sequence is 11 residues long. Germline V lookup: CDR1 DFQATT, CDR2 SNEGSKA (reference sequence). Trimming took 4 bases from V and 3 from J, leaving 6 bases between them. CDR3 coding DNA: TGCAGTGCTAAGAGATACTATGGCTACACCTTC. It codes for CSAKRYYGYTF.

The genes are TRBV27 and TRBJ1-4, with 10 positions matching TRBD1. CDR3 length equals 13 residues. From germline, CDR1 is MNHEY and CDR2 SMNVEV (reference sequence). The V gene end was trimmed by 8 bases and the J gene end by 5 bases; junction bases not matched to a gene: 2. The chain's CDR3 is CASWDRGNEKLFF. CDR3 DNA: TGTGCCAGCTGGGACAGGGGCAATGAAAAACTGTTTTTT.

V gene TRBV2 combines with J gene TRBJ2-7; possibly TRBD1 for D (5 bases). The CDR3 loop spans 13 amino acids. The germline V and J ends were trimmed by 5 bases and 1 base, with 9 bases remaining between them. Per the germline V gene, CDR1 is SNHLY and CDR2 is FYNNEI. The DNA for the CDR3 is TGTGCCAGCAGTCAGACAGATTCCTACGAGCAGTACTTC. Amino acid sequence: CASSQTDSYEQYF.

There are a few counts of this clone. V is TRBV6-5 and J is TRBJ1-3, with a possible D match to TRBD1 (6 bases). The CDR3 runs to 15 residues. Germline V gene sequence: CDR1 MNHEY, CDR2 SVGAGI. V lost 5 bases and J lost 4, with 15 bases in between. The CDR3 here is CASSRDNTFGNTIYF. DNA of the CDR3: TGTGCCAGCAGTCGGGACAACACCTTCGGAAACACCATATATTTT.

The J gene is TRBJ2-3, the V gene TRBV2; TRBD2 might be the D (6 bases). This CDR3 region has 20 residues. CDR1 is SNHLY and CDR2 is FYNNEI in the germline V gene. Trimming took off 6 bases at V and 2 bases at J, with 30 bases between the two ends. CDR3 sequence reads: CASRTHPTWTTRQDTDTQYF. For the CDR3, the DNA is TGTGCCAGCAGAACCCACCCCACATGGACTACTCGACAAGACACAGATACGCAGTATTTT.

The chain carries TRBV7-2 and TRBJ2-2; 13 nucleotides match TRBD2. Germline V gene sequence: CDR1 SGHTA, CDR2 FQGNSA. After removal of 3 bases from V and 6 bases from J, the junction contained 4 bases not matched to a gene. The CDR3 runs to 16 residues. CDR3 region: CASSFGTSGKAGELFF. CDR3 coding DNA: TGTGCCAGCAGCTTCGGGACTAGCGGGAAAGCCGGGGAGCTGTTTTTT.

This sequence joins TRBV5-6 and TRBJ2-7, with D possibly matching TRBD1 (5 bases). The CDR3 runs 13 residues. Trimming stripped 1 base from V and 4 bases from J, with 9 bases between. The germline V gene encodes CDR1 SGHDT and CDR2 YYEEEE. CDR3 sequence: CASSLSRAYEQYF. The CDR3 bases are TGTGCCAGCAGCTTGTCCAGGGCGTACGAGCAGTACTTC.

The chain uses TRBV5-4 and TRBJ2-7, with D perhaps TRBD2 (6 bases). This CDR3 has 13 amino acids. The germline V gene has CDR1 SGHNT and CDR2 YYREEE (reference sequence). Trimming cost V 0 bases and J 7 bases, with 11 bases left between them. As DNA, the CDR3 is TGTGCCAGCAGCTTGGCGGCGGCGGGGGAGCAGTACTTC. It translates to CASSLAAAGEQYF.

The chain employs TRBV6-6 and TRBJ1-1, with D tentatively TRBD1 (5 bases). V was trimmed by 7 bases and J by 11 bases, leaving 14 bases between them. CDR3 length: 11 amino acids. CDR1 and CDR2 from the germline V gene are MNHNY and SVGAGI (reference sequence). In DNA, the CDR3 is TGTGCCAGCAACGGACATTATGGGGCTTTCTTT. Amino acids: CASNGHYGAFF.

DNA of the CDR3: TGTGCCAGTGGTACGGGGGGGCCGAACTACGAGCAGTACTTC. Translating it yields CASGTGGPNYEQYF. The chain combines TRBV19 with TRBJ2-7, with TRBD2 identical over 8 bases. With 8 bases clipped from V and 3 bases from J, the junction kept 9 bases outside the gene matches. Germline V gene data show CDR1 as LNHDA and CDR2 as SQIVND (reference sequence). The CDR3 totals 14 residues.

This chain links TRBV14 with TRBJ2-7, with 9 positions matching TRBD1. Germline V gene sequence: CDR1 SGHDN, CDR2 FVKESK. The CDR3 consists of 15 residues. V dropped 1 base and J dropped 4; count of bases not matched to a gene: 5. This CDR3 reads CASSQGGDRAYEQYF. The CDR3 nucleotides read TGTGCCAGCAGCCAAGGGGGGGACAGGGCGTACGAGCAGTACTTC.

Concerning this clone: The same CDR3 arises from other DNA sequences in this sample as well. The rearrangement links TRBV19 to TRBJ2-7; D might be TRBD1 (5 bases). V was trimmed by 4 bases and J by 1 base, leaving 8 bases between them. Germline values: CDR1 LNHDA, CDR2 SQIVND (reference sequence). The CDR3 is 13 residues long. The CDR3 is CASSTDTSYEQYF. CDR3 nucleotides: TGTGCCAGTAGTACGGACACTTCCTACGAGCAGTACTTC.

V and J are TRBV18 and TRBJ2-7, with D uncertain. Trimming stripped 2 bases from V and 2 bases from J, with 10 bases between. There are 14 residues in the CDR3. Germline V CDR1 and CDR2: KGHSH, LQKENI. In DNA form, the CDR3 reads TGTGCCAGCTCACCAGGCTCGGGTACCTACGAGCAGTACTTC. Protein product: CASSPGSGTYEQYF.

The chain links TRBV9 to TRBJ2-5, with 15 nucleotides matching TRBD2. CDR1 is SGDLS, CDR2 YYNGEE, per germline. CDR3 length: 16 amino acids. Trimming cost V 3 bases and J 5 bases; bases outside gene matches: 5. DNA of the CDR3: TGTGCCAGCAGCGAAGAAGGACTAGCGGGAGGGGAGACCCAGTACTTC. Protein product: CASSEEGLAGGETQYF. The full variable domain, rest sourced from reference TRBV9 and TRBJ2-5, is DSGVTQTPKHLITATGQRVTLRCSPRSGDLSVYWYQQSLDQGLQFLIQYYNGEERAKGNILERFSAQQFPDLHSELNLSSLELGDSALYFCASSEEGLAGGETQYFGPGTRLLVL.

The chain is built from TRBV5-4 and TRBJ2-1, with D possibly TRBD2 on 6 matching bases. CDR1 is SGHNT, CDR2 YYREEE, per germline (reference sequence). With 4 bases removed from V and 7 bases from J, the gap between germline ends came to 9 bases. The CDR3 is made up of 12 amino acids. CDR3 residues: CASSRGWNEQFF. The CDR3 nucleotides read TGTGCCAGCAGCCGGGGGTGGAATGAGCAGTTCTTC.

V is TRBV27 and J is TRBJ2-1; possibly TRBD2 for D (5 bases). The CDR3 totals 16 residues. Germline V gene lookup returns CDR1 MNHEY and CDR2 SMNVEV (reference sequence). The ends were cut back, 3 bases at V and 4 bases at J, with 16 bases in the middle. Here the CDR3 DNA reads TGTGCCAGCAGTTTTCGGGTAGCGATGGATTACAATGAGCAGTTCTTC. This gives the protein CASSFRVAMDYNEQFF.

This clone was seen just once. CDR3: CASGGVQKDTEAFF. Written as DNA, the CDR3 is TGTGCCAGCGGGGGGGTCCAAAAGGACACTGAAGCTTTCTTT. The V gene is TRBV27, the J gene TRBJ1-1, with a weak D call TRBD1 (5 bases). From germline, CDR1 is MNHEY and CDR2 SMNVEV (reference sequence). The ends were cut back, 8 bases at V and 3 bases at J, with 16 bases in the middle. CDR3 length: 14 residues.

The chain is built from TRBV6-1 and TRBJ2-7; 10 nucleotides match TRBD2. Germline trimming cut 6 bases from V and 6 bases from J; bases unmatched to any gene: 11. CDR1 is MNHNS and CDR2 is SASEGT in the germline V gene. The CDR3 has 15 residues. CDR3: CASRQAGGPRREQYF. The CDR3 bases are TGTGCCAGCAGACAAGCGGGAGGGCCCCGGCGCGAGCAGTACTTC.

The V and J genes are TRBV10-2 and TRBJ2-5, with D possibly TRBD2 on 7 matching bases. V was shortened by 0 bases and J by 1 base, with 18 bases between the two germline ends. In germline, CDR1 is WSHSY, CDR2 SAAADI. The CDR3 is 18 residues long. The CDR3 reads CASSESRGLERGQETQYF. The CDR3 nucleotides are TGCGCCAGCAGTGAGTCGAGGGGGTTAGAGCGGGGCCAAGAGACCCAGTACTTC.

This clone showed up just a few times. V gene TRBV28 combines with J gene TRBJ2-4, with D possibly matching TRBD2 (5 bases). The ends were cut back, 2 bases at V and 2 bases at J, with 19 bases in the middle. This CDR3 contains 18 residues. Germline loops: CDR1 MDHEN, CDR2 SYDVKM. CDR3 nucleotide sequence: TGTGCCAGCAGTTTAAGGAGGAAAGCAGAATGGACCAAAAACATTCAGTACTTC. Its protein is CASSLRRKAEWTKNIQYF.